Shown below are 27 T cell receptor beta chains from a single sample sequenced in a study of T cells in women clearing cervical HPV infection (dated by TCRdb to 2016 to 2019). The library came from the immunoSEQ multiplex PCR assay. TCRdb took this table from immuneACCESS and kept in-frame rearrangements with V and J called. Such tables lack part of the clones; where checked against another copy, unresolved V genes explain under half of the gap, and the rest is unexplained. This sample's table carries roughly 20,000 clones. 3.2% of the sample is taken by the ten largest. The source material was blood buffy coat. These receptors were obtained from a woman aged 18-70 years with a cervical HPV16 infection that either progressed to CIN3+ or cleared (not recorded which).

CDR3 region: CASSLSGGRHYEQYF. Partial CDR3 DNA: TGTGCCAGCAGCCTTAGCGGCGGGCGACATTACGAG. V gene TRBV7-9 combines with J gene TRBJ2-7; the D gene is possibly TRBD2 (6 bases). The CDR3 end is not reached by the read, which stops 3 residues before it; the germline J gene fills it in. The CDR3 loop spans 15 amino acids. Germline CDR1 reads SEHNR; CDR2 reads FQNEAQ (reference sequence). V was pared by 5 bases and J by 4 bases, with 18 bases between.

In the case of this clone: The read halts 3 residues ahead of the CDR3 end, with the missing end drawn from the germline J gene. The chain is built from TRBV20-1 and TRBJ2-7; D possibly corresponds to TRBD1 (6 bases). CDR3 length equals 12 residues. CDR1 is DFQATT and CDR2 is SNEGSKA in the germline V gene (reference sequence). V dropped 5 bases and J dropped 3 bases, with 11 bases sitting between them. Incomplete CDR3 DNA: TGCAGTGCTTTACGGGACAACTACGAG. Its translation is CSALRDNYE. The whole CDR3 reads CSALRDNYEQYF.

In the case of this clone: Coverage ceases 3 residues before the CDR3 finishes, and the germline J gene fills in the end. This sequence joins TRBV19 and TRBJ1-2; perhaps TRBD1 as D (6 bases). This CDR3 has 15 residues. The germline V gene has CDR1 LNHDA and CDR2 SQIVND (reference sequence). V lost 5 bases and J 5 bases, leaving 18 bases between the germline ends. The covered CDR3 bases are TGTGCCAGTAGTGCCCGCCCGGACAGCCAATATGGC. Translated: CASSARPDSQYG. The entire CDR3 is CASSARPDSQYGYTF.

Regarding this clone: The sequence runs out 3 residues before the end of the CDR3; the remainder is reconstructed from the germline J gene. The chain combines TRBV5-6 with TRBJ2-2, with 8 bases identical to TRBD1. This CDR3 contains 15 residues. The V segment lost 4 bases and the J segment 4 bases; nucleotides outside the gene matches: 6. The V gene's germline CDR1 is SGHDT and CDR2 YYEEEE. The sequenced part of the CDR3 DNA is TGTGCCAGCAGCCTAGGACAGGGAGTCACCGGGGAG. Residues: CASSLGQGVTGE. The full CDR3 sequence reads CASSLGQGVTGELFF.

CDR3: CASSPLGSGGNQPQHF. The part of the CDR3 DNA that was read is TGTGCCAGCTCACCACTTGGTTCAGGGGGCAATCAGCCC. The V call is TRBV18, the J call TRBJ1-5, with D perhaps matching TRBD1 (6 bases). The read stops 3 residues short of the end of the CDR3; the missing end is completed from the germline J gene. The V end was cut by 1 base, the J end by 2 bases, with 12 bases between. The length of the CDR3 is 16 residues. CDR1 and CDR2 (germline): KGHSH, LQKENI.

Worth noting for this clone: The read comes to an end 3 residues before the CDR3 does, leaving the germline J gene to fill in the end. The rearrangement uses TRBV20-1 and TRBJ2-7; TRBD1 agrees at 8 bases. Looked up from germline, CDR1 is DFQATT and CDR2 is SNEGSKA (reference sequence). V dropped 5 bases and J dropped 5; count of bases not matched to a gene: 11. This CDR3 spans 14 amino acids. The sequenced CDR3 bases are TGCAGTGCTCTAGCTGGGACAGGCATAAACGAG. This sequence encodes CSALAGTGINE. In full, the CDR3 reads CSALAGTGINEQYF.

Of note for this clone: The read halts 3 residues ahead of the CDR3 end, with the missing end drawn from the germline J gene. This chain uses TRBV7-2 with TRBJ1-4; 7 bases agree with TRBD1. Germline V gene lookup returns CDR1 SGHTA and CDR2 FQGNSA. J gave up 4 bases and V 5 bases, and 7 bases lay outside the gene matches. The CDR3 sequence is 15 residues long. The sequenced CDR3 bases are TGTGCCAGCAGCCCCCGACAGGGTGGTAATGAAAAA. This encodes CASSPRQGGNEK. The entire CDR3 reads CASSPRQGGNEKLFF.

To note about this clone: A junction boundary mismatches the germline segment, possibly from a read error. The CDR3 end falls 3 residues outside the read, so it is completed with the germline J gene. The V and J genes are TRBV18 and TRBJ2-7; 7 bases agree with TRBD1. The CDR3 runs to 13 residues. Germline CDR1 is KGHSH and CDR2 is LQKENI. The part of the CDR3 DNA that was read is TGTGCCAGCGCACCGGGACAGAACTACGAG. Protein sequence: CASAPGQNYE. The whole CDR3 reads CASAPGQNYEQYF.

About this clone itself: Read coverage stops 3 residues before the CDR3 terminus; the germline J gene supplies the remainder. The rearrangement joins TRBV7-2 to TRBJ1-2, with 8 bases matching TRBD1. Germline CDR1 reads SGHTA; CDR2 reads FQGNSA. The CDR3 extends over 15 amino acids. Germline trimming cut 1 base from V and 7 bases from J; bases unmatched to any gene: 8. The DNA read from the CDR3 is TGTGCCAGCAGCTTAGGAGGTTACAGGGGGAGTGGC. Translation: CASSLGGYRGSG. The whole CDR3 sequence reads CASSLGGYRGSGYTF.

In regard to this clone: The read stops 3 residues short of the end of the CDR3; the missing end is completed from the germline J gene. This chain uses TRBV5-4 with TRBJ1-4, with D hard to call. The germline V gene encodes CDR1 SGHNT and CDR2 YYREEE (reference sequence). V was cut by 2 bases and J by 8 bases, with 10 bases left in between. The CDR3 sequence is 13 residues long. This CDR3 is CASSLSSGEKLFF. CDR3 DNA, as far as it was read: TGTGCCAGCAGCTTATCATCGGGGGAAAAA.

CDR3 DNA (partial): TGTGCCAGCCAACAGGGGCAGAACACTGAA. Protein product: CASQQGQNTE. The whole CDR3 is CASQQGQNTEAFF. The chain couples TRBV2 to TRBJ1-1; the match to TRBD1 covers 7 bases. The CDR3 extends 3 residues past the end of the read, so its final part is completed from the germline J gene. CDR3 size: 13 residues. V shed 8 bases and J 1 base; nucleotides not matched to a gene: 4. The germline V gene encodes CDR1 SNHLY and CDR2 FYNNEI.

As concerns this clone: The read falls 3 residues short of the CDR3 end, and the missing part is taken from the germline J gene. This sequence joins TRBV19 and TRBJ1-2, with 11 bases identical to TRBD1. V shed 4 bases, J shed 6 bases, and the junction held 4 bases outside the gene matches. The CDR3 covers 14 residues. Per the germline V gene, CDR1 is LNHDA and CDR2 is SQIVND (reference sequence). This CDR3 reads CASSTGQGANGYTF. CDR3 bases read: TGTGCCAGTAGTACCGGACAGGGGGCGAATGGC.

CDR3 in amino acids: CASSLQGEGTDTQYF. The DNA read from the CDR3 is TGCGCCAGCAGCTTACAGGGGGAAGGCACAGATACG. The chain has TRBV5-1 and TRBJ2-3; 8 positions agree with TRBD1. The read ends 3 residues early relative to the CDR3; the germline J gene fills the gap. V lost 2 bases to trimming and J lost 1 base; unmatched junction nucleotides: 3. CDR1 is SGHRS and CDR2 is YFSETQ in the germline V gene. The CDR3 totals 15 residues.

On this clone: The read ends 3 residues shy of where the CDR3 ends; the end is completed using the germline J gene. V is TRBV20-1 and J is TRBJ1-2, with 7 nucleotides matching TRBD1. This CDR3 is built from 16 residues. Trimming removed 0 bases from V and 4 bases from J; junction bases left unmatched: 11. Per germline, CDR1 DFQATT and CDR2 SNEGSKA (reference sequence). CDR3 residues: CSARDPRGREFYGYTF. The part of the CDR3 DNA that was read is TGCAGTGCTAGAGATCCAAGGGGGCGCGAATTCTATGGC.

About this clone itself: The read ends 3 residues shy of where the CDR3 ends; the end is completed using the germline J gene. This chain joins TRBV28 and TRBJ2-3; 14 bases map to TRBD2. Trimming removed 4 bases from V and 6 bases from J; junction bases left unmatched: 9. The CDR3 runs 17 residues. The germline gives CDR1 MDHEN, CDR2 SYDVKM. The CDR3 DNA, read in part, is TGTGCCAGCAGTTCCGATGGACTAGCGGGGGGACCGGATACG. As protein: CASSSDGLAGGPDT. In full, the CDR3 reads CASSSDGLAGGPDTQYF.

In regard to this clone: The sequenced fragment ends 3 residues before the CDR3 boundary, so the rest is inferred from the germline J gene. The V gene is TRBV6-2 or TRBV6-3, the J gene TRBJ2-7; 10 bases match TRBD1. This CDR3 comprises 16 residues. Looked up from germline, CDR1 is MNHEY and CDR2 is SVGEGT. Losses at the gene ends were 7 bases for V and 3 bases for J; bases not matched to a gene: 12. The DNA read from the CDR3 is TGTGCCAGCAACCAAAGGTCCGGGACAGGGGACTACGAG. It yields the protein CASNQRSGTGDYE. In full, the CDR3 reads CASNQRSGTGDYEQYF.

Worth noting for this clone: The DNA ends 3 residues before the CDR3 does, and the rest of the CDR3 is filled in from the germline J gene. This chain joins TRBV19 and TRBJ2-5; 7 positions agree with TRBD2. J lost 5 bases, V lost 3 bases, and 9 bases had no gene match. CDR1 is LNHDA and CDR2 is SQIVND in the germline V gene (reference sequence). The CDR3 runs 15 residues. CDR3 sequence: CASSMGGYTRETQYF. The CDR3 bases that were read are TGTGCCAGTAGTATGGGGGGGTATACTCGGGAGACC. The entire variable domain, with the rest obtained from reference TRBV19 and TRBJ2-5, is as follows: DGGITQSPKYLFRKEGQNVTLSCEQNLNHDAMYWYRQDPGQGLRLIYYSQIVNDFQKGDIAEGYSVSREKKESFPLTVTSAQKNPTAFYLCASSMGGYTRETQYFGPGTRLLVL.

With respect to this clone: Sequencing ends 3 residues short of the CDR3 end; the germline J gene provides the rest. This chain connects TRBV30 to TRBJ1-2, with TRBD1 as a possible D gene (6 bases). Germline V lookup: CDR1 GTSNPN, CDR2 SVGIG (reference sequence). This CDR3 spans 13 amino acids. CDR3 sequence reads: CAWSADSHGGYTF. CDR3 DNA (partial): TGTGCCTGGAGTGCGGACAGCCATGGCGGC. The whole variable domain, filled in from reference TRBV30 and TRBJ1-2, reads SQTIHQWPATLVQPVGSPLSLECTVEGTSNPNLYWYRQAAGRGLQLLFYSVGIGQISSEVPQNLSASRPQDRQFILSSKKLLLSDSGFYLCAWSADSHGGYTFGSGTRLTVV.

Frequency places this clone as medium-sized. The read terminates 3 residues before the CDR3 end, so the remaining end is supplied by the germline J gene. This rearrangement joins TRBV6-2 or TRBV6-3 to TRBJ2-5; 8 bases fit TRBD1. V was clipped by 8 bases and J by 2 bases; unmatched bases: 10. The CDR3 sequence is 15 residues long. Per the germline V gene, CDR1 is MNHEY and CDR2 is SVGEGT. This chain's CDR3 is CASGNPGQVQETQYF. The CDR3 bases that were read are TGTGCCAGCGGGAACCCGGGACAGGTTCAAGAGACC.

In the case of this clone: The observed sequence ends 3 residues before the CDR3 terminus, with the missing tail filled in from the germline J gene. V and J are TRBV5-4 and TRBJ2-3; TRBD2 agrees at 9 bases. The V segment lost 4 bases and the J segment 1 base; nucleotides outside the gene matches: 1. Per the germline V gene, CDR1 is SGHNT and CDR2 is YYREEE (reference sequence). There are 14 residues in the CDR3. The sequenced CDR3 bases are TGTGCCAGCAGCGAGCGGGGGGGCACAGATACG. It encodes CASSERGGTDT. The whole CDR3 is CASSERGGTDTQYF.

Comment on this clone: The CDR3 end is not reached by the read, which stops 3 residues before it; the germline J gene fills it in. This rearrangement joins TRBV5-4 to TRBJ2-7; 13 bases align to TRBD2. The CDR3 is 15 amino acids. J was trimmed by 0 bases and V by 5 bases; bases with no gene match: 2. Germline CDR1 SGHNT, CDR2 YYREEE (reference sequence). CDR3 bases read: TGTGCCAGCAGACTAGCGGGGGGGAGCTCCTACGAG. Translating it yields CASRLAGGSSYE. The entire CDR3 is CASRLAGGSSYEQYF.

Regarding this clone: Read data end 3 residues before the CDR3 end; the end is taken from the germline J gene. The chain is built from TRBV12-3 or TRBV12-4 and TRBJ2-7; TRBD1 is a possible D gene (6 bases). V lost 4 bases and J 0 bases, leaving 10 bases between the germline ends. This CDR3 spans 14 amino acids. CDR3: CASSSTGNSYEQYF. The sequenced CDR3 bases are TGTGCCAGCAGTTCGACAGGTAACTCCTACGAG.

As for this clone: The CDR3 end is not reached by the read, which stops 3 residues before it; the germline J gene fills it in. This chain joins TRBV20-1 and TRBJ1-6, with D maybe TRBD1 (5 bases). V lost 0 bases to trimming and J lost 4 bases, with 19 bases between them. CDR3 length: 18 amino acids. Germline CDR1 DFQATT, CDR2 SNEGSKA (reference sequence). CDR3 DNA (partial): TGCAGTGCTAGAGACCCGGGACTGCAAATTGGATATAATTCACCC. Protein sequence: CSARDPGLQIGYNSP. The CDR3 in its entirety is CSARDPGLQIGYNSPLHF.

A word on this clone: The junction does not match germline at one end; this may be a read error. The DNA ends 3 residues before the CDR3 does, and the rest of the CDR3 is filled in from the germline J gene. The chain uses TRBV4-2 and TRBJ1-6; D is possibly TRBD1 (5 bases). Germline CDR1 is LGHNA and CDR2 is YNFKEQ. This CDR3 has 15 residues. The CDR3 protein is CASSQEPGSYSPLHF. The DNA read from the CDR3 is TGCGCCAGCAGCCAAGAGCCAGGGTCCTATTCACCC.

Considering frequency, this clone is medium-sized. The read halts 3 residues ahead of the CDR3 end, with the missing end drawn from the germline J gene. The chain carries TRBV6-2 or TRBV6-3 and TRBJ1-2, with 7 bases aligning to TRBD1. The CDR3 runs 14 residues. CDR1 MNHEY and CDR2 SVGEGT come from the germline V gene. V dropped 7 bases and J dropped 1; count of bases not matched to a gene: 6. CDR3 bases read: TGTGCCAGCACCGGGACAGAAATTAACTATGGC. It specifies CASTGTEINYG. The entire CDR3 sequence reads CASTGTEINYGYTF.

Turning to this clone: With the read ending 3 residues before the CDR3 end, the germline J gene is used to fill in that end. The genes are TRBV28 and TRBJ2-3, with 7 bases identical to TRBD1. The CDR3 has 13 amino acids. Germline values: CDR1 MDHEN, CDR2 SYDVKM. Unmatched junction bases numbered 4, after V lost 10 bases and J lost 0 bases. CDR3 protein: CATRDSSTDTQYF. CDR3 bases read: TGTGCCACCCGGGACAGCAGCACAGATACG.

Comment on this clone: The CDR3 extends 3 residues past the end of the read, so its final part is completed from the germline J gene. The V call is TRBV18, the J call TRBJ1-5, with D possibly TRBD1 on 5 matching bases. Per germline, CDR1 KGHSH and CDR2 LQKENI. The CDR3 has 16 residues. Trimming left V 4 bases short and J 2 bases short, with 15 bases between. The sequenced part of the CDR3 DNA is TGTGCCAGCTCACAATTGAGAGGGGCTCGCAATCAGCCC. It is translated as CASSQLRGARNQP. The full CDR3 protein is CASSQLRGARNQPQHF.